The 10 T cell receptor beta chains below all came from one sample that was sequenced in a study of blood T cells in healthy people across ages. Sample-barcoded 5' priming and a J-beta primer mix drove a second PCR of roughly 7 to 11 cycles. TCRdb used MiXCR to reprocess the 5' RACE reads, holding one entry per CDR3 protein. The sample lists roughly 1.5 million distinct CDR3 sequences; approximately 43% were seen once. The sample was blood. The origin of the receptors is a woman younger than 35 in good health.

The gene calls are TRBV29-1 and TRBJ2-3; 8 bases are shared with TRBD2. The V gene's germline CDR1 is SQVTM and CDR2 ANQGSEA. The CDR3 runs to 15 residues. V lost 8 bases and J lost 2; bases outside the gene matches: 12. The CDR3 is CSSTLRGGSTDTQYF. As DNA, the CDR3 is TGCAGCTCCACCCTCCGGGGGGGGTCCACAGATACGCAGTATTTT.

This clonotype was picked up a small number of times. The V gene is TRBV5-1, the J gene TRBJ1-2; TRBD1 matches 7 bases. The CDR3 is 14 amino acids. Germline lookup yields CDR1 SGHRS and CDR2 YFSETQ. With V trimmed by 3 bases and J by 2 bases, 4 bases remained unmatched. The CDR3 region is CASSSKQGNYGYTF. CDR3 DNA sequence: TGCGCCAGCAGCTCGAAACAGGGGAACTATGGCTACACCTTC.

Details on this clonotype: Compared with germline, one end of the junction differs, possibly owing to a read error. This sequence joins TRBV20-1 and TRBJ1-2; no clear D gene. Germline CDR1 and CDR2: DFQATT and SNEGSKA (reference sequence). The CDR3 is 13 amino acids. The CDR3 region is CSARGPENCGYTF. DNA of the CDR3: TGCAGTGCTAGAGGCCCCGAGAACTGTGGCTACACCTTC.

The rearrangement joins TRBV9 to TRBJ2-7; D possibly corresponds to TRBD2 (6 bases). From germline, CDR1 is SGDLS and CDR2 YYNGEE. Trimming removed 0 bases from V and 7 bases from J, with 17 bases in between. The CDR3 loop spans 15 amino acids. The CDR3 here is CASSVAKSHGGEQYF. The CDR3 DNA follows: TGTGCCAGCAGCGTAGCTAAAAGCCATGGAGGGGAGCAGTACTTC.

The rearrangement links TRBV9 to TRBJ2-3; possible D gene TRBD1, 5 bases. CDR3 length: 14 amino acids. From germline, CDR1 is SGDLS and CDR2 YYNGEE. V was pared by 3 bases and J by 2 bases, with 10 bases between. CDR3: CASSAQTDTDTQYF. CDR3 nucleotide sequence: TGTGCCAGCAGCGCCCAGACAGACACAGATACGCAGTATTTT.

This clonotype came up once. CDR3 amino acids: CASGLGNDRDYNEQYF. CDR3 nucleotides: TGTGCTAGTGGTTTGGGCAACGACCGGGACTACAATGAGCAGTACTTC. V gene TRBV12-5 combines with J gene TRBJ2-7; 7 positions match TRBD2. Per the germline V gene, CDR1 is LGHNT and CDR2 is FRNRAP. Losses at the gene ends were 1 base for V and 7 bases for J; bases not matched to a gene: 13. The CDR3 sequence is 16 residues long.

The chain carries TRBV6-5 and TRBJ2-3; weak D call: TRBD1 (6 bases). CDR3 length equals 15 residues. Trimming pared 6 bases from V and 4 bases from J, leaving 17 bases between. The germline gives CDR1 MNHEY, CDR2 SVGAGI. CDR3 bases: TGTGCCAGCAGCCCTCGGACAGTTCCCGCAGATACGCAGTATTTT. This codes for CASSPRTVPADTQYF.

Remarks on this clonotype: This may come from a read error, since a much larger clone is one base off. This sequence joins TRBV24-1 and TRBJ2-1; the D is unclear. Germline loops: CDR1 KGHDR, CDR2 SFDVKD. This CDR3 spans 12 amino acids. The V and J ends lost 0 bases and 8 bases respectively, with 4 bases between them. CDR3 amino acids: CATSDLGHEQFF. The CDR3 region has the DNA TGTGCCACCAGTGATTTGGGCCATGAGCAGTTCTTC.

CDR3 DNA: TGCGCCAGCAGCCAAAAACGATCCTCCTACGAGCAGTACTTC. Amino acids: CASSQKRSSYEQYF. The J gene is TRBJ2-7, the V gene TRBV4-3; D remains unclear. The CDR3 contains 14 residues. Trimming cost V 2 bases and J 0 bases, with 8 bases left between them. In germline, CDR1 is LGHNA, CDR2 YSLEER.

The chain combines TRBV12-3 or TRBV12-4 with TRBJ2-6; D might be TRBD1 (5 bases). V lost 3 bases and J lost 0, with 15 bases in between. The CDR3 runs 18 residues. The CDR3: CASSFWTYRSSGANVLTF. In DNA form, the CDR3 reads TGTGCCAGCAGTTTTTGGACCTACAGGAGCTCTGGGGCCAACGTCCTGACTTTC.